The 15 T cell receptor beta chains below come from one sample, sequenced in a study of somatic mutations in cytotoxic T cells in rheumatoid arthritis. Sequencing was performed with immunoSEQ multiplex PCR; in TCRdb, only in-frame clones are kept and a portion is missing. The sample consists of 13,000 or so clones, around 72% of them appearing once. The sequencing sample was made of CD8+ T cells sorted from blood. The receptor source for this set is an adult with rheumatoid arthritis.

The V call is TRBV27, the J call TRBJ1-5; D unclear. V was pared by 5 bases and J by 4 bases, with 6 bases between. The CDR3 covers 12 residues. The V gene's germline CDR1 is MNHEY and CDR2 SMNVEV (reference sequence). The CDR3 loop reads CASSPSNQPQHF. CDR3 in DNA: TGTGCCAGCAGTCCCTCAAATCAGCCCCAGCATTTT.

The rearrangement links TRBV29-1 to TRBJ2-7; D remains ambiguous. V lost 1 base, J lost 4 bases, and 5 bases lay in between. CDR1 SQVTM and CDR2 ANQGSEA come from the germline V gene. The CDR3 is 11 residues long. The CDR3 nucleotides are TGCAGCGTTGAAGGCACGTACGAGCAGTACTTC. Protein product: CSVEGTYEQYF.

The chain couples TRBV6-5 to TRBJ2-7; D might be TRBD2 (5 bases). CDR3 length: 13 residues. The germline V gene encodes CDR1 MNHEY and CDR2 SVGAGI. Trimming left V 4 bases short and J 2 bases short, with 9 bases between. As DNA, the CDR3 is TGTGCCAGCAGTTCTCCGGGAACCTACGAGCAGTACTTC. Amino acids: CASSSPGTYEQYF.

The chain uses TRBV28 and TRBJ2-3; D is unresolved. V lost 5 bases, J lost 1 base, and 13 bases lay in between. The germline CDR1 and CDR2 sequences are MDHEN and SYDVKM. The CDR3 totals 15 residues. CDR3 DNA sequence: TGTGCCAGCAGTCTACAACGCAGAGGCACAGATACGCAGTATTTT. Its translation is CASSLQRRGTDTQYF. The whole variable domain, filled in from reference TRBV28 and TRBJ2-3, reads DVKVTQSSRYLVKRTGEKVFLECVQDMDHENMFWYRQDPGLGLRLIYFSYDVKMKEKGDIPEGYSVSREKKERFSLILESASTNQTSMYLCASSLQRRGTDTQYFGPGTRLTVL.

The chain employs TRBV5-6 and TRBJ2-7, with D possibly TRBD1 on 6 matching bases. The CDR3 contains 15 residues. V was pared by 4 bases and J by 3 bases, with 17 bases between. Germline CDR1 and CDR2: SGHDT and YYEEEE. CDR3 nucleotides: TGTGCCAGCAGCCCTCCGGACAGAGGGAGCTACGAGCAGTACTTC. Residues: CASSPPDRGSYEQYF.

V gene TRBV11-2 combines with J gene TRBJ2-7; 7 positions match TRBD1. The CDR3 contains 14 residues. Losses at the gene ends were 5 bases for V and 2 bases for J; bases not matched to a gene: 6. CDR1 SGHAT and CDR2 FQNNGV come from the germline V gene. The CDR3 loop is CASSLGQSPYEQYF. Here the CDR3 DNA reads TGTGCCAGCAGCCTGGGACAGTCGCCCTACGAGCAGTACTTC.

The chain combines TRBV28 with TRBJ1-2, with 8 nucleotides matching TRBD1. V was pared by 4 bases and J by 2 bases, with 12 bases of the junction left unmatched. CDR3 length equals 17 residues. Germline CDR1 and CDR2: MDHEN and SYDVKM. CDR3 loop: CASSSPTGAGLNYGYTF. CDR3 nucleotide sequence: TGTGCCAGCAGTTCGCCGACAGGGGCGGGATTGAACTATGGCTACACCTTC.

This rearrangement joins TRBV28 to TRBJ2-3; D uncertain. The CDR3 sequence is 12 residues long. The germline V gene has CDR1 MDHEN and CDR2 SYDVKM. V lost 3 bases and J 4 bases, leaving 5 bases between the germline ends. CDR3 sequence: CASSFNPDTQYF. CDR3 nucleotides: TGTGCCAGCAGTTTTAACCCAGATACGCAGTATTTT. The variable domain in full, with the rest retrieved from reference TRBV28 and TRBJ2-3, is DVKVTQSSRYLVKRTGEKVFLECVQDMDHENMFWYRQDPGLGLRLIYFSYDVKMKEKGDIPEGYSVSREKKERFSLILESASTNQTSMYLCASSFNPDTQYFGPGTRLTVL.

The chain couples TRBV7-9 to TRBJ1-4, with 7 bases matching TRBD1. The V gene end was trimmed by 5 bases and the J gene end by 0 bases; junction bases not matched to a gene: 6. This CDR3 spans 16 amino acids. The germline V gene has CDR1 SEHNR and CDR2 FQNEAQ (reference sequence). DNA for the CDR3: TGTGCCAGCAGCCCAAGGGACAGTGCAACTAATGAAAAACTGTTTTTT. Translating gives CASSPRDSATNEKLFF.

The chain joins TRBV27 to TRBJ1-1; D perhaps matches TRBD1 (5 bases). Germline V gives CDR1 MNHEY, CDR2 SMNVEV (reference sequence). The CDR3 runs 13 residues. The V end was cut by 3 bases, the J end by 6 bases, with 11 bases between. CDR3 sequence (DNA): TGTGCCAGCAGTTTGATTTCGGGGGCTGAAGCTTTCTTT. Translating gives CASSLISGAEAFF.

As for this clone: At one end the junction does not follow the germline gene, possibly because of a read error. Written as DNA, the CDR3 is TGTGCCACCAGTGGAGTAGCGGGGTACAATGAGCAGTTCTTC. Translation: CATSGVAGYNEQFF. The rearrangement joins TRBV28 to TRBJ2-1, with 8 bases identical to TRBD2. The germline V gene has CDR1 MDHEN and CDR2 SYDVKM. The CDR3 length is 14 residues.

This clone is judged large. The chain employs TRBV7-9 and TRBJ2-7; D perhaps matches TRBD1 (6 bases). V shed 4 bases and J shed 3 bases, with 10 bases lying between them. CDR1 is SEHNR, CDR2 FQNEAQ, per germline (reference sequence). The CDR3 spans 13 residues. As DNA, the CDR3 is TGTGCCAGCAGCTGGGACACCCTCTACGAGCAGTACTTC. Protein: CASSWDTLYEQYF.

The gene calls are TRBV7-9 and TRBJ2-2, with D perhaps matching TRBD1 or TRBD2 (5 bases each). V gave up 2 bases and J gave up 0 bases, with 16 bases separating them. Germline CDR1 is SEHNR and CDR2 is FQNEAQ (reference sequence). The CDR3 is made up of 18 amino acids. The chain's CDR3 is CASSLLARGETNTGELFF. The CDR3 DNA follows: TGTGCCAGCAGCTTATTGGCTCGAGGGGAGACGAACACCGGGGAGCTGTTTTTT.

For the CDR3, the DNA is TGTGCCAGCAGTTCGGGACTCTGGTATTCACCCCTCCACTTT. Translating gives CASSSGLWYSPLHF. The chain couples TRBV6-5 to TRBJ1-6; D is perhaps TRBD1 (5 bases). Germline CDR1 MNHEY, CDR2 SVGAGI. V lost 4 bases and J 8 bases, leaving 12 bases between the germline ends. The CDR3 is made up of 14 amino acids.

This chain uses TRBV28 with TRBJ2-7, with D perhaps matching TRBD1 (6 bases). In germline, CDR1 is MDHEN, CDR2 SYDVKM. The V and J ends lost 6 bases and 6 bases respectively, with 12 bases between them. The CDR3 loop spans 12 amino acids. DNA of the CDR3: TGTGCCAGCAGCCTATCAGGGGTCGAGCAGTACTTC. Translating it yields CASSLSGVEQYF.